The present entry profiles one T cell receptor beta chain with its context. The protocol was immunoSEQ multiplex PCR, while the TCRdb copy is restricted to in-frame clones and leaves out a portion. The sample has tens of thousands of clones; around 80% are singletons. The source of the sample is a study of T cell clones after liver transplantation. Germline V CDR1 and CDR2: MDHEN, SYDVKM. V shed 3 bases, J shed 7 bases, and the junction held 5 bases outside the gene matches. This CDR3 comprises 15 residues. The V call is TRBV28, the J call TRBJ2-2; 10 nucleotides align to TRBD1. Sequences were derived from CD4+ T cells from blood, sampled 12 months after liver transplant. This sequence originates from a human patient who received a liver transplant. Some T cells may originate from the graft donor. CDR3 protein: CASSFTGQGHGELFF. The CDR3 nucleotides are TGTGCCAGCAGTTTTACGGGACAGGGGCACGGGGAGCTGTTTTTT.